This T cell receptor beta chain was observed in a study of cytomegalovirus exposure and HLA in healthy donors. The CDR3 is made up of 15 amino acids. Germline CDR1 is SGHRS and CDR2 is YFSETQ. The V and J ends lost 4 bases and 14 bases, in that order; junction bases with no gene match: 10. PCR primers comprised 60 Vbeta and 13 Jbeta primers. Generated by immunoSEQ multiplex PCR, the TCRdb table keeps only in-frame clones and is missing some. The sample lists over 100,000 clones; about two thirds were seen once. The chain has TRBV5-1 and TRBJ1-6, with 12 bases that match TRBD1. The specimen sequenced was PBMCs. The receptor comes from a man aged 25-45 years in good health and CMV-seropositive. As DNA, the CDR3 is TGCGCCAGCAGCGCCGGGACAGGGGGCTTTATAGCCCTCCACTTT. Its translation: CASSAGTGGFIALHF.